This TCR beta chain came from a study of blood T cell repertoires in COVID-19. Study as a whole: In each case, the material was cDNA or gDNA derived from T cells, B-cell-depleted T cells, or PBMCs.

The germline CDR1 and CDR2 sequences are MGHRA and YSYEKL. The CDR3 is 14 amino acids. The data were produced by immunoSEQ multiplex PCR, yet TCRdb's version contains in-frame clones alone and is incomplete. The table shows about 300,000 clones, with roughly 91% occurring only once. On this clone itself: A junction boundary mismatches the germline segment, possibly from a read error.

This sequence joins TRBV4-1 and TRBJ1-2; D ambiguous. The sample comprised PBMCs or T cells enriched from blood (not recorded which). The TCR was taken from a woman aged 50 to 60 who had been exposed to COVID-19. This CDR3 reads CASSQDAGRPGWPF. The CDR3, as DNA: TGCGCCAGCAGCCAAGACGCGGGCCGGCCGGGGTGGCCCTTC.